Listed below are T cell receptor beta chains from one sample, sequenced in a study of cytotoxic CD8 clonotypes in ibrutinib-treated CLL. Method: immunoSEQ multiplex PCR; TCRdb's copy keeps in-frame clones and lacks some. The top ten hold around 3% of the sample, which has approximately 130,000 clones, approximately 81% seen once. The sample was PBMCs, taken after 24 months of ibrutinib treatment. The receptors were gathered from a human donor with chronic lymphocytic leukemia. Each CDR3 is given with its conserved first and last residue. Fields, in order: V gene, D gene, clone size, J gene, CDR3 protein, CDR3 DNA. The D gene is left open where the match is weak. A clone size is listed for some rows: how often the clone was seen (once, few, many), or a class if it is expanded.

TRBV9	TRBD1	-	TRBJ1-1	CASSSSGQGLFAFF	TGTGCCAGCTCGAGTTCGGGACAGGGGTTGTTTGCTTTCTTT
TRBV5-1	TRBD1	-	TRBJ2-1	CASSLSDRGGEWSYNEQFF	TGCGCCAGCAGCTTATCGGACAGGGGTGGGGAATGGTCCTACAATGAGCAGTTCTTC
TRBV4-3	-	-	TRBJ1-5	CASSQRVKGNQPQHF	TGCGCCAGCAGCCAAAGGGTCAAAGGCAATCAGCCCCAGCATTTT
TRBV9	TRBD2	-	TRBJ2-3	CASSVRTSGGTYTPDTQYF	TGTGCCAGCAGCGTGCGTACTAGCGGGGGCACTTACACACCAGATACGCAGTATTTT
TRBV11-3	TRBD1	-	TRBJ1-2	CASTRQGALLNYGYTF	TGTGCCAGCACCCGACAGGGGGCTCTTTTAAACTATGGCTACACCTTC
TRBV7-2	-	-	TRBJ1-6	CASSLSRGFNSPLHF	TGTGCCAGCAGCTTAAGCAGGGGATTCAATTCACCCCTCCACTTT
TRBV2	TRBD2	-	TRBJ2-5	CASIRLARTQETQYF	TGTGCCAGTATTCGACTAGCCCGAACTCAAGAGACCCAGTACTTC
TRBV25-1	-	-	TRBJ2-7	CASRGGARGEQYF	TGTGCCAGCAGGGGGGGGGCGCGGGGCGAGCAGTACTTC
TRBV5-4	-	once	TRBJ2-7	CASSPPAAYEQYF	TGTGCCAGCAGCCCCCCGGCAGCCTACGAGCAGTACTTC
TRBV5-1	-	-	TRBJ2-3	CASSLSDTQYF	TGCGCCAGCAGCTTGTCGGACACGCAGTATTTT
TRBV9	-	-	TRBJ2-4	CASSVMDSQNIQYF	TGTGCCAGCAGCGTAATGGACAGCCAAAACATTCAGTACTTC
TRBV5-1	-	few	TRBJ2-7	CASSLGRIGNEQYF	TGCGCCAGCAGCTTAGGCAGGATTGGTAACGAGCAGTACTTC
TRBV5-4	TRBD1	-	TRBJ2-7	CASVLQGQQSTKFYEQYF	TGTGCCAGCGTCCTACAGGGACAGCAATCAACGAAGTTCTACGAGCAGTACTTC
TRBV5-8	-	few	TRBJ1-2	CASSFDTLWGYTF	TGTGCCAGCAGCTTCGATACCCTATGGGGCTACACCTTC
TRBV25-1	-	-	TRBJ2-7	CASSDSSGQGGYEQYF	TGTGCCAGCAGTGACTCAAGCGGCCAGGGGGGCTACGAGCAGTACTTC
TRBV7-6	-	-	TRBJ2-7	CASSDSGYTGEQYF	TGTGCCAGCAGCGATAGCGGCTATACAGGGGAGCAGTACTTC
TRBV18	TRBD1	-	TRBJ2-7	CASSPLPGTGTYEQYF	TGTGCCAGCTCACCACTACCCGGGACAGGTACCTACGAGCAGTACTTC
TRBV2	-	-	TRBJ1-5	CASSELDSNQPQHF	TGTGCCAGCAGTGAACTAGACAGTAATCAGCCCCAGCATTTT
TRBV4-3	TRBD2	-	TRBJ2-3	CASSQDPSGGDGTQYF	TGCGCCAGCAGCCAAGATCCGAGCGGGGGGGATGGTACGCAGTATTTT
TRBV7-2	-	-	TRBJ2-7	CASSLAPAPVPYEQYF	TGTGCCAGCAGCTTAGCTCCAGCGCCCGTACCCTACGAGCAGTACTTC
TRBV30	-	-	TRBJ2-4	CAWNTGLAKNIQYF	TGTGCCTGGAATACGGGTTTAGCCAAAAACATTCAGTACTTC
TRBV2	TRBD1	-	TRBJ2-3	CASRPWTGGRGTDTQYF	TGTGCCAGCAGACCATGGACAGGGGGACGGGGCACAGATACGCAGTATTTT
TRBV5-1	-	once	TRBJ1-2	CASSVSTGSGYTF	TGCGCCAGCAGCGTATCGACAGGAAGCGGCTACACCTTC
TRBV19	-	-	TRBJ2-5	CASSITGSGQETQYF	TGTGCCAGTAGTATTACAGGGTCGGGTCAAGAGACCCAGTACTTC
TRBV30	-	-	TRBJ2-1	CAWTVGATYNEQFF	TGTGCCTGGACAGTCGGCGCCACCTACAATGAGCAGTTCTTC
TRBV21-1	-	-	TRBJ2-7	CASSSDRKHEQYF	TGTGCCAGCAGCTCGGACAGGAAACACGAGCAGTACTTC
TRBV5-1	-	-	TRBJ2-5	CASSSIQGPQETQYF	TGCGCCAGCAGCTCAATACAGGGTCCACAAGAGACCCAGTACTTC
TRBV9	TRBD1	-	TRBJ2-2	CASSPGAGGFHGGELFF	TGTGCCAGCAGCCCGGGCGCAGGGGGCTTTCACGGCGGGGAGCTGTTTTTT
TRBV2	-	-	TRBJ2-7	CASSEAGQGGYEQYF	TGTGCCAGCAGTGAAGCGGGGCAGGGCGGCTACGAGCAGTACTTC
TRBV7-8	-	-	TRBJ1-6	CASSSQRSWSPLHF	TGTGCCAGCAGCTCCCAGAGGAGCTGGTCACCCCTCCACTTT
TRBV28	-	-	TRBJ1-1	CASIQGGMNTEAFF	TGTGCCAGCATACAGGGAGGCATGAACACTGAAGCTTTCTTT
TRBV5-4	-	-	TRBJ1-1	CASSQKRGANTEAFF	TGTGCCAGCAGTCAGAAGCGGGGGGCGAACACTGAAGCTTTCTTT
TRBV13	TRBD2	-	TRBJ2-5	CASSLEAGGQETQYF	TGTGCCAGCAGCTTAGAGGCGGGGGGGCAAGAGACCCAGTACTTC
TRBV5-1	-	-	TRBJ2-5	CASSFNVEETQYF	TGCGCCAGCAGCTTCAATGTGGAGGAGACCCAGTACTTC
TRBV11-2	TRBD2	-	TRBJ2-7	CASSLGRVVAGEQYF	TGTGCCAGCAGCTTAGGCCGGGTAGTAGCGGGCGAGCAGTACTTC
TRBV2	-	-	TRBJ1-4	CASSPGQRTEKLFF	TGTGCCAGCAGCCCCGGCCAAAGGACTGAAAAACTGTTTTTT
TRBV28	-	-	TRBJ2-5	CASSLRWGLGETQYF	TGTGCCAGCAGTTTGCGGTGGGGGCTGGGAGAGACCCAGTACTTC
TRBV7-8	-	-	TRBJ2-5	CASSLNLPGAGETQYF	TGTGCCAGCAGCTTAAATCTTCCGGGGGCCGGGGAGACCCAGTACTTC
TRBV10-3	-	-	TRBJ1-3	CAISLDQYSGNTIYF	TGTGCCATCTCATTGGACCAATACTCTGGAAACACCATATATTTT
TRBV5-1	-	-	TRBJ2-2	CASSLEAPNTGELFF	TGCGCCAGCAGCTTGGAGGCTCCGAACACCGGGGAGCTGTTTTTT